The 15 T cell receptor beta chains given below trace back to one sample, sequenced in a study of blood T cell repertoires in COVID-19. Sequencing was performed with immunoSEQ multiplex PCR; in TCRdb, only in-frame clones are kept and a portion is missing. The top ten hold 3% to 4.5% of the sample, which has about 160,000 clones, about 87% seen once. Material for sequencing was peripheral blood. The receptors stem from a woman aged 60-70 years who had recovered from COVID-19.

The V and J genes are TRBV9 and TRBJ2-7, with TRBD2 as a possible D gene (6 bases). CDR3 size: 16 residues. Germline V lookup: CDR1 SGDLS, CDR2 YYNGEE. Trimming removed 0 bases at V and 2 bases at J, with 15 bases between. The CDR3, as DNA: TGTGCCAGCAGCGTAGGAGGGAGACGGGGGACCTACGAGCAGTACTTC. Its translation is CASSVGGRRGTYEQYF. The full variable domain, completed using reference TRBV9 and TRBJ2-7, is DSGVTQTPKHLITATGQRVTLRCSPRSGDLSVYWYQQSLDQGLQFLIQYYNGEERAKGNILERFSAQQFPDLHSELNLSSLELGDSALYFCASSVGGRRGTYEQYFGPGTRLTVT.

This clone was seen only a few times. No DNA is shown, since the ends of the CDR3 on it are uncertain; the CDR3 is the one TCRdb lists. The rearrangement links TRBV6-5 to TRBJ1-2; TRBD1 is the table's D call, not checked against the DNA. The germline gives CDR1 MNHEY, CDR2 SVGAGI. A total of 13 residues make up the CDR3, ends included. The CDR3 reads CASSYSVGTGSAF.

The CDR3 is CASSQALQETQYF. The DNA of the CDR3 is TGTGCCAGCAGCCAAGCCCTCCAAGAGACCCAGTACTTC. The V and J genes are TRBV14 and TRBJ2-5; no reliable D call. The CDR3 is made up of 13 amino acids. V lost 1 base and J 1 base, leaving 4 bases between the germline ends. The V gene's germline CDR1 is SGHDN and CDR2 FVKESK.

J is TRBJ1-2 and V is TRBV14; D gene uncertain. Trimming pared 0 bases from V and 8 bases from J, leaving 13 bases between. The CDR3 extends over 14 amino acids. Germline V lookup: CDR1 SGHDN, CDR2 FVKESK. The CDR3 reads CASSQDGRDYGYTF. For the CDR3, the DNA is TGTGCCAGCAGCCAAGATGGGAGGGATTACGGCTACACCTTC.

The J gene is TRBJ2-7, the V gene TRBV6-5; the match to TRBD1 covers 8 bases. V shed 4 bases, J shed 5 bases, and the junction held 1 base outside the gene matches. This CDR3 is 12 amino acids long. CDR1 and CDR2 from the germline V gene are MNHEY and SVGAGI. Here the CDR3 DNA reads TGTGCCAGCAGTTTCAGGGGGCACGAGCAGTACTTC. As protein: CASSFRGHEQYF.

The chain employs TRBV27 and TRBJ2-7; D gene unclear. The CDR3 totals 14 residues. Germline V gives CDR1 MNHEY, CDR2 SMNVEV (reference sequence). V lost 2 bases and J lost 0, with 8 bases in between. For the CDR3, the DNA is TGTGCCAGCAGTTTAAAGACTCACTCCTACGAGCAGTACTTC. Its protein is CASSLKTHSYEQYF.

This chain uses TRBV6-5 with TRBJ1-1; D possibly corresponds to TRBD1 (5 bases). This CDR3 has 12 residues. Germline V gene data show CDR1 as MNHEY and CDR2 as SVGAGI. V was cut by 7 bases and J by 7 bases, with 13 bases left in between. This CDR3 is CASKVGRGEAFF. Written as DNA, the CDR3 is TGTGCCAGCAAGGTCGGGAGGGGTGAAGCTTTCTTT.

This chain uses TRBV5-5 with TRBJ1-5, with D uncertain. Trimming left V 0 bases short and J 6 bases short, with 13 bases between. The CDR3 totals 15 residues. Germline V CDR1 and CDR2: SGHKS, YYEKEE (reference sequence). CDR3 amino acids: CASSLEVGGGQPQHF. CDR3 coding DNA: TGTGCCAGCAGCTTGGAAGTTGGAGGAGGTCAGCCCCAGCATTTT. Supplemented by reference TRBV5-5 and TRBJ1-5, the full variable domain reads DAGVTQSPTHLIKTRGQQVTLRCSPISGHKSVSWYQQVLGQGPQFIFQYYEKEERGRGNFPDRFSARQFPNYSSELNVNALLLGDSALYLCASSLEVGGGQPQHFGDGTRLSIL.

This clone was picked up one time. The chain recombines TRBV28 with TRBJ1-1; no firm D call. V was pared by 7 bases and J by 1 base, with 4 bases between. The CDR3 consists of 11 residues. Germline V gives CDR1 MDHEN, CDR2 SYDVKM. This CDR3 reads CASKRNTEAFF. The CDR3 DNA sequence: TGTGCCAGCAAGAGGAACACTGAAGCTTTCTTT.

The J gene is TRBJ2-5, the V gene TRBV5-1; D gene ambiguous. Germline-derived CDR1 and CDR2 are SGHRS and YFSETQ. This CDR3 is 13 amino acids long. V was pared by 2 bases and J by 5 bases, with 10 bases between. CDR3 region: CASSLGGKETQYF. CDR3 nucleotide sequence: TGCGCCAGCAGCTTAGGCGGCAAGGAGACCCAGTACTTC.

This clone was recorded once. J is TRBJ1-4 and V is TRBV7-9, with a weak D call TRBD1 (5 bases). Germline V gene lookup returns CDR1 SEHNR and CDR2 FQNEAQ (reference sequence). Trimming removed 1 base at V and 4 bases at J, with 10 bases between. This CDR3 is 15 amino acids long. As DNA, the CDR3 is TGTGCCAGCAGCTTAGAGGGGATGGGTAATGAAAAACTGTTTTTT. Translating it yields CASSLEGMGNEKLFF.

The rearrangement joins TRBV5-1 to TRBJ1-2; D gene unclear. V was trimmed by 1 base and J by 2 bases, leaving 15 bases between them. CDR1 is SGHRS and CDR2 is YFSETQ in the germline V gene. The CDR3 contains 16 residues. The CDR3 nucleotides are TGCGCCAGCAGCTTGACCAGTTCCGTGGGCAACTATGGCTACACCTTC. Translating it yields CASSLTSSVGNYGYTF.

This chain uses TRBV25-1 with TRBJ1-4; D gene uncertain. The germline gives CDR1 MGHDK, CDR2 SYGVNS. V gave up 6 bases and J gave up 3 bases, with 11 bases separating them. The CDR3 totals 14 residues. The CDR3 here is CASRDSAANEKLFF. In DNA, the CDR3 is TGTGCCAGCAGGGACTCGGCGGCTAATGAAAAACTGTTTTTT.

This chain connects TRBV12-3 or TRBV12-4 to TRBJ1-2, with 8 bases identical to TRBD1. The V gene end was trimmed by 3 bases and the J gene end by 8 bases; junction bases not matched to a gene: 5. The CDR3 runs 13 residues. The CDR3 protein is CASSLTGEYGYTF. The CDR3 DNA sequence: TGTGCCAGCAGTTTGACAGGGGAGTACGGCTACACCTTC.

The genes are TRBV28 and TRBJ1-5, with a possible D match to TRBD1 (5 bases). The CDR3 spans 14 residues. CDR1 and CDR2 (germline): MDHEN, SYDVKM. The germline V and J ends were trimmed by 3 bases and 5 bases, with 11 bases remaining between them. The CDR3 region is CASSLGTGHQPQHF. The CDR3 DNA reads TGTGCCAGCAGTTTGGGAACAGGACATCAGCCCCAGCATTTT. The full variable domain, with the rest looked up from reference TRBV28 and TRBJ1-5, is DVKVTQSSRYLVKRTGEKVFLECVQDMDHENMFWYRQDPGLGLRLIYFSYDVKMKEKGDIPEGYSVSREKKERFSLILESASTNQTSMYLCASSLGTGHQPQHFGDGTRLSIL.